The 6 T cell receptor beta chains presented below share a single source sample, sequenced in a study of lymphopenia after photon versus proton radiotherapy. Here immunoSEQ multiplex PCR was the method, and the copy in TCRdb shows in-frame clones only, minus some. The data hold approximately 40,000 clones, with about 86% observed a single time. This specimen was peripheral blood, taken from a patient treated with proton-based radiotherapy. These receptors all come from a woman between 70 and 85 years old with pancreatic cancer. Some clones in this sample may be carry-over from other donors' samples.

This clone is a singleton in its sample. The gene calls are TRBV11-3 and TRBJ2-7; D remains ambiguous. Germline V gene sequence: CDR1 SGHNT, CDR2 YENEEA. CDR3 length equals 13 residues. With 2 bases removed from V and 5 bases from J, the gap between germline ends came to 10 bases. CDR3 amino acids: CASSLPRNNEQYF. As DNA, the CDR3 is TGTGCCAGCAGCTTACCGAGGAACAACGAGCAGTACTTC.

CDR3 residues: CASSLGPGRQRQETQYF. The CDR3 nucleotides read TGTGCCAGCAGTCTAGGCCCGGGCAGACAGCGTCAAGAGACCCAGTACTTC. J is TRBJ2-5 and V is TRBV2; D perhaps matches TRBD1 (5 bases). CDR1 is SNHLY and CDR2 is FYNNEI in the germline V gene. V lost 5 bases and J 2 bases, leaving 21 bases between the germline ends. CDR3 size: 17 residues.

The chain couples TRBV7-2 to TRBJ2-1; TRBD1 aligns across 8 bases. This CDR3 has 15 amino acids. Germline values: CDR1 SGHTA, CDR2 FQGNSA. Trimming removed 2 bases from V and 9 bases from J; junction bases left unmatched: 9. Written as DNA, the CDR3 is TGTGCCAGCAGCTTATTTCAGGGGGCCCAATCTGAGCAGTTCTTC. Encoded protein: CASSLFQGAQSEQFF.

V gene TRBV30 combines with J gene TRBJ1-1, with D tentatively TRBD1 (6 bases). This CDR3 spans 14 amino acids. V dropped 4 bases and J dropped 2 bases, with 14 bases sitting between them. Germline assignment: CDR1 GTSNPN and CDR2 SVGIG (reference sequence). In DNA, the CDR3 is TGTGCCTGGAATCCCGGGACAACTAACACTGAAGCTTTCTTT. Its translation is CAWNPGTTNTEAFF.

The rearrangement joins TRBV2 to TRBJ1-5; perhaps TRBD1 as D (5 bases). The V end lost 8 bases, the J end lost 4 bases, and 12 bases lay between the germline ends. This CDR3 contains 13 residues. Germline V gene sequence: CDR1 SNHLY, CDR2 FYNNEI. CDR3 bases: TGTGCCAGCGCTAGGGGCGAAAATCAGCCCCAGCATTTT. Amino acids: CASARGENQPQHF.

This chain uses TRBV11-2 with TRBJ1-2; D is unclear. Germline CDR1 reads SGHAT; CDR2 reads FQNNGV. V was shortened by 2 bases and J by 0 bases, with 10 bases between the two germline ends. The CDR3 runs to 15 residues. In DNA form, the CDR3 reads TGTGCCAGCAGCTTACTACGGACCTCTAACTATGGCTACACCTTC. Translating gives CASSLLRTSNYGYTF.